This entry lists 12 T cell receptor beta chains sequenced from one sample in a study of cytomegalovirus exposure and HLA in healthy donors. The table came from immunoSEQ multiplex PCR; TCRdb's copy has only in-frame clones and leaves some out. The table includes about 120,000 clones, roughly 90% detected once. The sample taken for sequencing was PBMCs. The origin of the receptors is a young woman in good health and CMV-seropositive.

The chain has TRBV11-2 and TRBJ2-1, with TRBD2 as a possible D gene (6 bases). Germline lookup yields CDR1 SGHAT and CDR2 FQNNGV. This CDR3 contains 19 residues. The ends were cut back, 0 bases at V and 2 bases at J, with 20 bases in the middle. CDR3 residues: CASSLDSFLRRGAYNEQFF. The CDR3 region has the DNA TGTGCCAGCAGCTTAGATAGTTTTCTCAGGCGGGGCGCCTACAATGAGCAGTTCTTC.

CDR3 residues: CASSIAPARYSNQPQHF. CDR3 nucleotide sequence: TGTGCCAGTAGTATAGCCCCGGCCAGGTATAGCAATCAGCCCCAGCATTTT. This sequence joins TRBV19 and TRBJ1-5; D call uncertain. Trimming cost V 1 base and J 0 bases, with 13 bases left between them. CDR1 is LNHDA, CDR2 SQIVND, per germline (reference sequence). This CDR3 contains 17 residues.

This clone was recorded only once. The V gene is TRBV19, the J gene TRBJ1-5; TRBD1 aligns across 7 bases. The germline gives CDR1 LNHDA, CDR2 SQIVND (reference sequence). This CDR3 has 17 residues. The ends lost 5 bases at V and 0 bases at J; junction bases unmatched: 10. The CDR3 spells CASSPRDRSYSNQPQHF. The CDR3 nucleotides are TGTGCCAGTAGTCCCCGGGACAGATCTTATAGCAATCAGCCCCAGCATTTT. The variable domain in full, completed from reference TRBV19 and TRBJ1-5, reads DGGITQSPKYLFRKEGQNVTLSCEQNLNHDAMYWYRQDPGQGLRLIYYSQIVNDFQKGDIAEGYSVSREKKESFPLTVTSAQKNPTAFYLCASSPRDRSYSNQPQHFGDGTRLSIL.

The chain links TRBV11-3 to TRBJ2-2, with TRBD2 matching over 7 bases. Trimming took 2 bases from V and 8 from J; bases not matched to a gene: 8. The germline gives CDR1 SGHNT, CDR2 YENEEA. The CDR3 covers 15 residues. CDR3 amino acids: CASSLSGGGEGELFF. The DNA for the CDR3 is TGTGCCAGCAGCTTATCCGGCGGGGGAGAGGGGGAGCTGTTTTTT. Looking up the rest from reference TRBV11-3 and TRBJ2-2 gives the full variable domain: EAGVVQSPRYKIIEKKQPVAFWCNPISGHNTLYWYLQNLGQGPELLIRYENEEAVDDSQLPKDRFSAERLKGVDSTLKIQPAELGDSAVYLCASSLSGGGEGELFFGEGSRLTVL.

The J gene is TRBJ2-5, the V gene TRBV11-2, with D possibly matching TRBD2 (6 bases). This CDR3 spans 13 amino acids. The germline V gene has CDR1 SGHAT and CDR2 FQNNGV. Trimming took off 3 bases at V and 5 bases at J, with 10 bases between the two ends. The CDR3 sequence is CASSFGGSETQYF. The DNA of the CDR3 is TGTGCCAGCAGCTTCGGAGGGAGTGAGACCCAGTACTTC.

The V gene is TRBV9, the J gene TRBJ2-1; TRBD1 might be the D (5 bases). The germline CDR1 and CDR2 sequences are SGDLS and YYNGEE. V lost 0 bases to trimming and J lost 2 bases, with 9 bases between them. The CDR3 consists of 15 residues. The CDR3 spells CASSVAGMPYNEQFF. The DNA of the CDR3 is TGTGCCAGCAGCGTAGCAGGGATGCCCTACAATGAGCAGTTCTTC.

CDR3 sequence reads: CASSQVVGGNEQFF. The CDR3 coding sequence is TGCGCCAGCAGCCAAGTCGTGGGGGGCAATGAGCAGTTCTTC. The chain combines TRBV4-3 with TRBJ2-1, with D possibly being TRBD2 (6 bases). CDR1 and CDR2 from the germline V gene are LGHNA and YSLEER. The CDR3 runs 14 residues. Trimming left V 1 base short and J 6 bases short, with 10 bases between.

The chain couples TRBV2 to TRBJ1-3, with a tentative D call TRBD1 (5 bases). The germline gives CDR1 SNHLY, CDR2 FYNNEI. V was trimmed by 7 bases and J by 3 bases, leaving 10 bases between them. The CDR3 has 13 amino acids. For the CDR3, the DNA is TGTGCCAGCAAGCTCAGGGATGGAAACACCATATATTTT. Residues: CASKLRDGNTIYF.

The chain has TRBV2 and TRBJ2-6; 7 bases are shared with TRBD1. Germline V lookup: CDR1 SNHLY, CDR2 FYNNEI. V shed 5 bases, J shed 0 bases, and the junction held 1 base outside the gene matches. The CDR3 runs 15 residues. CDR3 DNA sequence: TGTGCCAGCAGTAGGACAGGCTCTGGGGCCAACGTCCTGACTTTC. Translating it yields CASSRTGSGANVLTF.

The chain recombines TRBV30 with TRBJ1-4, with TRBD1 identical over 9 bases. CDR3 length: 13 residues. V lost 3 bases to trimming and J lost 10 bases; unmatched junction nucleotides: 6. Per the germline V gene, CDR1 is GTSNPN and CDR2 is SVGIG (reference sequence). CDR3 sequence reads: CAWSTGGFGKLFF. The CDR3 region has the DNA TGTGCCTGGAGCACAGGGGGCTTCGGAAAACTGTTTTTT.

This CDR3 is CASSFYRGPGDEQYF. DNA for the CDR3: TGTGCCAGCAGTTTCTACAGGGGGCCCGGGGACGAGCAGTACTTC. The J gene is TRBJ2-7, the V gene TRBV28, with 9 bases lining up with TRBD1. Germline CDR1 MDHEN, CDR2 SYDVKM. The CDR3 covers 15 residues. V lost 3 bases, J lost 5 bases, and 8 bases stayed unmatched.

This clone was detected a few times. The CDR3 sequence is CASSPGDRRRNEQYF. The DNA for the CDR3 is TGTGCCAGCAGCCCGGGTGACCGGCGACGTAACGAGCAGTACTTC. The chain recombines TRBV11-3 with TRBJ2-7; unclear D gene. Germline V gene data show CDR1 as SGHNT and CDR2 as YENEEA. Trimming took 5 bases from V and 5 from J, leaving 19 bases between them. This CDR3 is 15 amino acids long.